The subject of this entry is one T cell receptor (beta chain). This entry belongs to a study of identical twins. V gave up 3 bases and J gave up 12 bases, with 15 bases separating them. The germline V gene encodes CDR1 WNHNN and CDR2 SYGVQD (reference sequence). This CDR3 has 12 residues. TCRdb re-called the 5' RACE reads through MiXCR, storing one row per CDR3 protein. The profile shows 600,000 to 700,000 distinct CDR3 sequences, about 20% of them singletons. These data were also reused for a study on T cells expressing NK-cell markers.

The sequenced material came from PBMCs. This sequence originates from a woman aged 18-29 years in good health. This sequence joins TRBV10-1 and TRBJ2-7; D is possibly TRBD2 (5 bases). DNA of the CDR3: TGCGCCAGCAGTGATGGCGGGCCCTCTCTGTACTTC. Its protein product is CASSDGGPSLYF.